The clone carrying this T cell receptor beta chain showed up just once. Its antigen is unknown. Here immunoSEQ multiplex PCR was the method, and the copy in TCRdb shows in-frame clones only, minus some. The data contain over a thousand clones, nearly 80% of them singletons. This record belongs to a study of neoadjuvant nivolumab and ipilimumab in lung cancer. Trimming removed 3 bases from V and 3 bases from J, with 3 bases in between. This CDR3 has 11 amino acids. CDR1 and CDR2 from the germline V gene are SGHRS and YFSETQ. Study results and limitations: Only two of four nivolumab-treated tumors gained richness and clonality by surgery. Pathologic regression was not significantly tied to TCR clonality.

Sequencing was performed on tumor tissue, taken before neoadjuvant nivolumab, alone or with ipilimumab. This chain uses TRBV5-1 with TRBJ1-1; no clear D gene. The clonotype was recovered from an adult with non-small cell lung cancer. CDR3 sequence reads: CASSSDTEAFF. The CDR3 bases are TGCGCCAGCAGCTCGGACACTGAAGCTTTCTTT.